This note documents a single TCR beta chain sequence. Its antigen is not known. TCRdb used MiXCR to reprocess the 5' RACE reads, holding one entry per CDR3 protein. The data hold 690,000 or so distinct CDR3 sequences, with 8.5% to 9% observed a single time. This entry is derived from a study of identical twins. Study-level findings and limits: Modeled out-of-frame TCR alpha sharing in monozygotic twins fell below observed levels. For zero-insertion analyses, partial confounding could come from invariant MAIT and iNKT cells. Where out-of-frame alpha sequences were twin-shared, they showed excess low generation probability.

This CDR3 region has 14 residues. V was pared by 6 bases and J by 4 bases, with 19 bases between. The germline V gene encodes CDR1 DFQATT and CDR2 SNEGSKA (reference sequence). A further study also used this sample, focusing on yellow fever vaccine responses in identical twins.

The chain is built from TRBV20-1 and TRBJ2-7; D is perhaps TRBD1 (6 bases). This receptor was taken from a woman aged 18-29 years in good health. Input material: PBMCs. The CDR3 nucleotides read TGCAGTGCACGCCCGGGACAAGATTTTTACGAGCAGTACTTC. The encoded protein is CSARPGQDFYEQYF.